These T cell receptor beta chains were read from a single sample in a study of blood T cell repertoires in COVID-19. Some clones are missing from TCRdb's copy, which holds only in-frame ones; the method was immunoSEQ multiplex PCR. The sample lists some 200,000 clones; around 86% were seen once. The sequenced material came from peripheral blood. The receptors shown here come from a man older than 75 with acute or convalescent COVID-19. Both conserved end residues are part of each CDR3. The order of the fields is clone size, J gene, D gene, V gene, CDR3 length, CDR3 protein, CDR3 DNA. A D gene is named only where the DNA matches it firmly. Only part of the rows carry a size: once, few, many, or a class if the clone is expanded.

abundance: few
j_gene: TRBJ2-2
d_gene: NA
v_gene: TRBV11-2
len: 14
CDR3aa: CASSPYRATGELFF
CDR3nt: TGTGCCAGCAGCCCTTACAGAGCCACCGGGGAGCTGTTTTTT

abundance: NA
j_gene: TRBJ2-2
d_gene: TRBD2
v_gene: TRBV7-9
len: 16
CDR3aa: CASSVSSGANTGELFF
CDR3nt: TGTGCCAGCAGCGTATCTAGCGGAGCGAACACCGGGGAGCTGTTTTTT

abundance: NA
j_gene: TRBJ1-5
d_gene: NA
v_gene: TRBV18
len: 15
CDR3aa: CASSPLGGAGQPQHF
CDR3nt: TGTGCCAGCTCACCCCTAGGGGGGGCGGGTCAGCCCCAGCATTTT

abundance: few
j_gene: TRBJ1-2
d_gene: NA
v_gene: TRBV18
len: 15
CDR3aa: CASSPTSPYNYGYTF
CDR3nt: TGTGCCAGCTCCCCGACATCGCCTTATAACTATGGCTACACCTTC

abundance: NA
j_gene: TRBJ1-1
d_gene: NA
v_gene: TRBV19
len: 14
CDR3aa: CASSGQGMHTEAFF
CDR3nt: TGTGCCAGTAGTGGTCAGGGGATGCACACTGAAGCTTTCTTT

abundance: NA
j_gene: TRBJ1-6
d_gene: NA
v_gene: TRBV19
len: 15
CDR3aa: CASSIAKGGNSPLHF
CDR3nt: TGTGCCAGTAGTATAGCGAAGGGAGGAAATTCACCCCTCCACTTT

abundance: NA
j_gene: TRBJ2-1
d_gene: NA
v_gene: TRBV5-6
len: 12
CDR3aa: CASSLFNNEQFF
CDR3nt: TGTGCCAGCAGCTTATTTAACAATGAGCAGTTCTTC

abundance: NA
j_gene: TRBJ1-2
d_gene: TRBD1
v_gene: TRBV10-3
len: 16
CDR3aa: CAISEDPRTGEWGYTF
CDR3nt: TGTGCCATCAGTGAAGACCCTCGGACAGGCGAGTGGGGCTACACCTTC

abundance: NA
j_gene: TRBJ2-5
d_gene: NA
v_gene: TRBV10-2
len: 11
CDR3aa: CASSSQETQYF
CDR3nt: TGCGCCAGCAGTTCTCAAGAGACCCAGTACTTC

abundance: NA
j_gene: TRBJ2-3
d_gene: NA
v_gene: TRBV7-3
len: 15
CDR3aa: CASSPAGRVTDTQYF
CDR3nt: TGTGCCAGCAGCCCCGCCGGGAGAGTAACGGATACGCAGTATTTT

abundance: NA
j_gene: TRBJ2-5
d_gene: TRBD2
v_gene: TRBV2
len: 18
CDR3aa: CASFQTRVGLAGGPTQYF
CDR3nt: TGTGCCAGCTTTCAAACCAGAGTAGGACTAGCGGGAGGGCCGACCCAGTACTTC

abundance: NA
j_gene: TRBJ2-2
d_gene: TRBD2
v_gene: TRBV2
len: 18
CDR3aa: CASRRQPTGGRVTGELFF
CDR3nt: TGTGCCAGCAGGCGGCAACCCACGGGGGGGAGAGTCACCGGGGAGCTGTTTTTT

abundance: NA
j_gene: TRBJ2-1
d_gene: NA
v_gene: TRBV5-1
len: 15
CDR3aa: CASSLGQIGYNEQFF
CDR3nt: TGCGCCAGCAGCTTGGGGCAAATCGGGTACAATGAGCAGTTCTTC

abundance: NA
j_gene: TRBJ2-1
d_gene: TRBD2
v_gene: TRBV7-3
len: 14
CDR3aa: CASSLAGGPNEQFF
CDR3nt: TGTGCCAGCAGCTTAGCGGGAGGCCCCAATGAGCAGTTCTTC

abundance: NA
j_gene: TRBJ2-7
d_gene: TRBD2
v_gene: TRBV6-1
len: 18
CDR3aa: CASSEARTSGRDSYEQYF
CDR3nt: TGTGCCAGCAGTGAAGCTCGGACTAGCGGGAGGGACTCCTACGAGCAGTACTTC

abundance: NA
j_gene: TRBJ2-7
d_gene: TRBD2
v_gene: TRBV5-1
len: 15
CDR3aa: CASSREGPSSYEQYF
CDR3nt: TGCGCCAGCAGCCGGGAGGGACCCTCCTCCTACGAGCAGTACTTC

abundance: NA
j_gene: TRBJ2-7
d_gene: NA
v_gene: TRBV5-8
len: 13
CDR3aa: CASTGGRVYEQYF
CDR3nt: TGTGCCAGCACCGGCGGCAGGGTCTACGAGCAGTACTTC

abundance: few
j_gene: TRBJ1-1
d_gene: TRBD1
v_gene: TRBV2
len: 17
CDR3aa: CASSEGGQGRVSAEAFF
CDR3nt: TGTGCCAGCAGTGAAGGAGGACAGGGGCGGGTGAGCGCTGAAGCTTTCTTT

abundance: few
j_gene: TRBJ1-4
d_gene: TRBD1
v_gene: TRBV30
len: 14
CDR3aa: CAWSTGATNEKLFF
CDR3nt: TGTGCCTGGAGTACAGGGGCAACTAATGAAAAACTGTTTTTT

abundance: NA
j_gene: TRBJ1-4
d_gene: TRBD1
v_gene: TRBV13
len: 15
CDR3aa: CASSTRQGGNEKLFF
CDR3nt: TGTGCCAGCAGCACCCGACAGGGAGGTAATGAAAAACTGTTTTTT

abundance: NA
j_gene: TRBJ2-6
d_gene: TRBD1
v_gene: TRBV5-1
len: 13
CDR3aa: CARWDRDTNVLTF
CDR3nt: TGCGCCAGATGGGACAGGGACACCAACGTCCTGACTTTC

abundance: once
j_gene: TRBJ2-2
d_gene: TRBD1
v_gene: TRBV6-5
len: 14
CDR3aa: CASNRDRGTGELFF
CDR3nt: TGTGCCAGCAATCGGGACAGGGGCACCGGGGAGCTGTTTTTT

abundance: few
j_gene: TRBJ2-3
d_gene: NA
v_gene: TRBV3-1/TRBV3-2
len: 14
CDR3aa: CASSQQTRLNTQYF
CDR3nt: TGTGCCAGCAGCCAACAGACCCGACTAAATACGCAGTATTTT

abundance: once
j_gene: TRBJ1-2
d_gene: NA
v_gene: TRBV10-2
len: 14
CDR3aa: CASSEMVRIYGYTF
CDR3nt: TGCGCCAGCAGTGAAATGGTCAGGATCTATGGCTACACCTTC

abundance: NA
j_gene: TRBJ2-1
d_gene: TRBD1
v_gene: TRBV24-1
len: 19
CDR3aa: CATSDSGQGGFKWSNEQFF
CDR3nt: TGTGCCACCAGTGATTCGGGACAGGGGGGGTTTAAATGGTCCAATGAGCAGTTCTTC

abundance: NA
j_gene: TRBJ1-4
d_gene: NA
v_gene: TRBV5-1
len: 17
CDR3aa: CASSLRGTVTTNEKLFF
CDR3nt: TGCGCCAGCAGCTTGCGGGGGACGGTTACAACTAATGAAAAACTGTTTTTT

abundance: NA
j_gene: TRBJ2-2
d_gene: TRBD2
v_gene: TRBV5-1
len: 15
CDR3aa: CASSSTSGSTGELFF
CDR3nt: TGCGCCAGCAGTTCAACTAGCGGGAGTACCGGGGAGCTGTTTTTT

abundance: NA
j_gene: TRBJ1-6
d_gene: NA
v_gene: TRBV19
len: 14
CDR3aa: CASSLTGTNSPLHF
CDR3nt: TGTGCCAGTAGTCTAACAGGGACCAATTCACCCCTCCACTTT

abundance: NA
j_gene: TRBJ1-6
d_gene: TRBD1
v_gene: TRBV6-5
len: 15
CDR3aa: CASRNRGFNNSPLHF
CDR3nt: TGTGCCAGCAGGAACAGGGGATTCAATAATTCACCCCTCCACTTT

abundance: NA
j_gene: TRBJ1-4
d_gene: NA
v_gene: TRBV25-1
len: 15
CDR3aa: CASSEFPRDNEKLFF
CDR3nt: TGTGCCAGCAGTGAGTTTCCCAGGGATAATGAAAAACTGTTTTTT

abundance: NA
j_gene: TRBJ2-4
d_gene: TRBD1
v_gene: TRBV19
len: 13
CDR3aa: CASSDRAGDIQYF
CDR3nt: TGTGCCAGTAGTGACAGGGCTGGGGACATTCAGTACTTC

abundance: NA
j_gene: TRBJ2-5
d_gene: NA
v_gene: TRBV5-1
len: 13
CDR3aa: CASMRRGKETQYF
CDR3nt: TGCGCCAGCATGAGAAGGGGGAAAGAGACCCAGTACTTC

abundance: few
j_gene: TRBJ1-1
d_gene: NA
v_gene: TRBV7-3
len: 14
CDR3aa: CASSLGHANTEAFF
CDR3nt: TGTGCCAGCAGCCTGGGACATGCGAACACTGAAGCTTTCTTT

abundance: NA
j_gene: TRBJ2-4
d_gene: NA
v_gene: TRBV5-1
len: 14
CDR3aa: CASSPTGSENIQYF
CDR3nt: TGCGCCAGCAGCCCTACCGGTTCCGAAAACATTCAGTACTTC

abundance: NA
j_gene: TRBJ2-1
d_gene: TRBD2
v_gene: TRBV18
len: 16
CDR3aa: CASSPRLAGGRGEQFF
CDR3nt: TGTGCCAGCTCACCAAGGCTAGCGGGAGGGCGGGGTGAGCAGTTCTTC

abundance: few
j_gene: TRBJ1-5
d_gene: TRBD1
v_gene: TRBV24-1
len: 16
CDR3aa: CATSDQSGDRGQPQHF
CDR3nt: TGTGCCACCAGTGACCAGTCCGGGGACAGGGGCCAGCCCCAGCATTTT

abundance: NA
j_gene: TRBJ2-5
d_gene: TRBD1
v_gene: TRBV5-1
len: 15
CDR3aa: CASSLSGGPQETQYF
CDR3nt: TGCGCCAGCAGCTTGTCAGGGGGCCCCCAAGAGACCCAGTACTTC

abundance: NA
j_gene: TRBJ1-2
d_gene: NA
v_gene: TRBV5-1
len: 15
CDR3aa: CASRSPTAGAGGYTF
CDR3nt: TGCGCCAGCAGATCCCCTACAGCAGGGGCCGGTGGCTACACCTTC

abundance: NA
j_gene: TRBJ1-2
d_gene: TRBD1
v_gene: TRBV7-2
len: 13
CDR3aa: CASRPTGGHGYTF
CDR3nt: TGTGCCAGCAGACCTACAGGGGGCCATGGCTACACCTTC

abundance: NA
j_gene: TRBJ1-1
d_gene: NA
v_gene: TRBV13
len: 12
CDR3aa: CASSLSPREAFF
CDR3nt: TGTGCCAGCAGCTTAAGTCCCAGGGAAGCTTTCTTT

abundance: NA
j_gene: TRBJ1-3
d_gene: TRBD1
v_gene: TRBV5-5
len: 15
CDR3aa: CASSATGASGNTIYF
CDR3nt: TGTGCCAGCAGCGCCACAGGGGCTTCTGGAAACACCATATATTTT

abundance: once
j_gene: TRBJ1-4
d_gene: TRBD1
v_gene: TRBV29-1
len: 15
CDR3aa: CSVVGAGTGNEKLFF
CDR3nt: TGCAGCGTTGTCGGGGCCGGGACAGGGAATGAAAAACTGTTTTTT

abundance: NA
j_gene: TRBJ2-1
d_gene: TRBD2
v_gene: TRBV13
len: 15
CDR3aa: CASSRGLADFIEQFF
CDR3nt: TGTGCCAGCAGCCGGGGACTAGCGGACTTTATTGAGCAGTTCTTC

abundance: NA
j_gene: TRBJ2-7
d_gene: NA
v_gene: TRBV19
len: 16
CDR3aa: CASSRGSGGSPYEQYF
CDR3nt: TGTGCCAGTAGCCGTGGTAGCGGAGGATCCCCCTACGAGCAGTACTTC

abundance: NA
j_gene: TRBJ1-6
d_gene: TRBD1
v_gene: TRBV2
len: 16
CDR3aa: CASFPGTGGYNSPLHF
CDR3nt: TGTGCCAGCTTTCCCGGGACAGGGGGGTATAATTCACCCCTCCACTTT

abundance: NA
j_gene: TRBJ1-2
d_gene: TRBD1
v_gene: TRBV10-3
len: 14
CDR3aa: CAIKSGQGAGGYTF
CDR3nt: TGTGCCATCAAATCAGGACAGGGGGCCGGTGGCTACACCTTC

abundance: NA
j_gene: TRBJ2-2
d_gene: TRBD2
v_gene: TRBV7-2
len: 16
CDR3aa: CASSLAGTTVPGELFF
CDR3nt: TGTGCCAGCAGCTTAGCCGGGACTACAGTCCCCGGGGAGCTGTTTTTT

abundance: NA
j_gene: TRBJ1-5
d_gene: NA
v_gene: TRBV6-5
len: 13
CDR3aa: CASRGRRNQPQHF
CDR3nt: TGTGCCAGTCGCGGCAGACGCAATCAGCCCCAGCATTTT

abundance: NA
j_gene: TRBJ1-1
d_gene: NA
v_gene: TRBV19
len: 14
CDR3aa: CASSSGELNTEAFF
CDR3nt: TGTGCCAGTAGTTCCGGGGAGCTGAACACTGAAGCTTTCTTT

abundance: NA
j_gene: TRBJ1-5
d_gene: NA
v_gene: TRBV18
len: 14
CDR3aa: CASSRQGGFQPQHF
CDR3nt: TGTGCCAGCTCGCGGCAGGGAGGCTTCCAGCCCCAGCATTTT

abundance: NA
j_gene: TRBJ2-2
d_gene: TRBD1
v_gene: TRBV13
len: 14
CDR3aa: CASSLQGAVGELFF
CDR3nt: TGTGCCAGCAGCCTACAGGGGGCCGTCGGGGAGCTGTTTTTT

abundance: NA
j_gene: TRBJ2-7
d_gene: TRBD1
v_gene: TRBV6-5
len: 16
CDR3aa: CASSYSWGQRGNEQYF
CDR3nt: TGTGCCAGCAGTTACTCTTGGGGACAGAGGGGAAACGAGCAGTACTTC

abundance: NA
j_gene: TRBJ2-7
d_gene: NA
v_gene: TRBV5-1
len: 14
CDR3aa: CASSSGQLALEQYF
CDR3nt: TGCGCCAGCAGCTCTGGACAGTTAGCTCTCGAGCAGTACTTC

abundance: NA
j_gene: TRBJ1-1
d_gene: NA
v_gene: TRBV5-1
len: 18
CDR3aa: CASSAQFSTRPGGTEAFF
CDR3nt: TGCGCCAGCAGCGCTCAATTTTCCACCCGACCCGGAGGGACTGAAGCTTTCTTT

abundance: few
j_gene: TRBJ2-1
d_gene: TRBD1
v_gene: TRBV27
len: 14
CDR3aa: CASTRQGRQYEQFF
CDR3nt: TGTGCCAGCACCCGACAGGGAAGACAATATGAGCAGTTCTTC

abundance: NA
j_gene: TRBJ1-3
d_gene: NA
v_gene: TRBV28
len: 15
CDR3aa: CASSLQTGPGNTIYF
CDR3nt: TGTGCCAGCAGTTTGCAGACAGGACCTGGAAACACCATATATTTT

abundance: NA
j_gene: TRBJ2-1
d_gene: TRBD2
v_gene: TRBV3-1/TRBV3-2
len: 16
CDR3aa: CASSQEVGLAGVDQFF
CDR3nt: TGTGCCAGCAGCCAAGAAGTCGGGCTAGCGGGAGTCGATCAGTTCTTC